The source of this T cell receptor beta chain is a study of Graves' ophthalmopathy and Graves' hyperthyroidism. Amplification of TCR beta CDR3 regions used RNA transcripts. HTBI primers served in a first-round RT-PCR, which a second-round multiplex PCR followed. A single record per CDR3 protein comes from TCRdb applying MiXCR to the multiplex PCR reads. The table has roughly 410,000 distinct CDR3 sequences, 15% seen once. The V and J ends lost 3 bases and 0 bases respectively, with 12 bases between them. This CDR3 is built from 14 residues. From germline, CDR1 is DFQATT and CDR2 SNEGSKA (reference sequence).

The chain combines TRBV20-1 with TRBJ2-7; D is tentatively TRBD1 or TRBD2 (5 bases each). The receptor was derived from a woman between 18 and 29 years old with stable Graves' hyperthyroidism. Sequenced input: peripheral blood. For the CDR3, the DNA is TGCAGTGCTAGCCCCAGGGAGAGCTCCTACGAGCAGTACTTC. Its translation: CSASPRESSYEQYF.